This paragraph covers one TCR beta chain sequence. CDR1 is SGDLS and CDR2 is YYNGEE in the germline V gene. CDR3 length: 16 residues. The V gene end was trimmed by 0 bases and the J gene end by 4 bases; junction bases not matched to a gene: 6. The sample is drawn from a study of blood T cell repertoires in COVID-19. Study-wide background: The origin of the acute and convalescent COVID-19 samples was the United States, Italy and Spain.

Original handling: Cell counts per sample came from amplifying reference gene primers. TCRdb keeps only in-frame clones here, not all; method: immunoSEQ multiplex PCR. V and J calls and clone size are those listed in that table; D and trimming were worked out from the DNA. The table lists about 160,000 clones, about 86% of them singletons, with around a fifth in the top ten. The clonotype was recovered from a woman aged 80 or over with acute or convalescent COVID-19. Sequenced material: peripheral blood. V usage is TRBV9 and J usage is TRBJ2-1; 8 bases are a match to TRBD2. This CDR3 reads CASSVGTGGRYNEQFF. DNA for the CDR3: TGTGCCAGCAGCGTAGGGACGGGAGGGAGGTACAATGAGCAGTTCTTC.